Below are 20 T cell receptor beta chains sequenced from a single sample in a study of blood T cell repertoires in COVID-19. The method was immunoSEQ multiplex PCR; TCRdb's version includes in-frame clones alone and lacks a portion of them. The table records 130,000 to 150,000 clones, around 83% of them present only once. Material: peripheral blood. These receptors originate from a man aged 60 to 69 with active or convalescent COVID-19.

V usage is TRBV6-6 and J usage is TRBJ1-4; no reliable D call. The CDR3 length is 13 residues. Trimming shortened V by 4 bases and J by 5 bases, and 8 bases separated the two germline ends. Germline V lookup: CDR1 MNHNY, CDR2 SVGAGI (reference sequence). The CDR3 region is CASSSRGNEKLFF. DNA for the CDR3: TGTGCCAGCAGTTCACGAGGGAATGAAAAACTGTTTTTT.

J is TRBJ1-5 and V is TRBV19; possible D gene TRBD1, 6 bases. Germline lookup yields CDR1 LNHDA and CDR2 SQIVND (reference sequence). The ends were cut back, 1 base at V and 5 bases at J, with 9 bases in the middle. The CDR3 is 14 residues long. The CDR3 DNA reads as TGTGCCAGTAGTATAGTACAGGGCTATCAGCCCCAGCATTTT. This encodes CASSIVQGYQPQHF.

The CDR3 loop is CASTKGVASNQPQHF. In DNA form, the CDR3 reads TGTGCCAGCACCAAGGGGGTTGCGAGCAATCAGCCCCAGCATTTT. The V gene is TRBV5-5, the J gene TRBJ1-5; D may be TRBD1 (6 bases). Trimming left V 6 bases short and J 1 base short, with 14 bases between. The CDR3 extends over 15 amino acids. In germline, CDR1 is SGHKS, CDR2 YYEKEE (reference sequence).

This chain joins TRBV19 and TRBJ1-1, with D hard to call. Germline assignment: CDR1 LNHDA and CDR2 SQIVND (reference sequence). V was pared by 3 bases and J by 0 bases, with 11 bases between. The CDR3 has 15 residues. Here the CDR3 DNA reads TGTGCCAGTAGTATGTCAGGCAATTTGAACACTGAAGCTTTCTTT. Its translation: CASSMSGNLNTEAFF. Combining the CDR3 with reference TRBV19 and TRBJ1-1 gives the whole variable domain DGGITQSPKYLFRKEGQNVTLSCEQNLNHDAMYWYRQDPGQGLRLIYYSQIVNDFQKGDIAEGYSVSREKKESFPLTVTSAQKNPTAFYLCASSMSGNLNTEAFFGQGTRLTVV.

The rearrangement links TRBV7-2 to TRBJ2-1, with 8 positions matching TRBD2. CDR1 and CDR2 (germline): SGHTA, FQGNSA. The CDR3 is made up of 15 amino acids. Trimming cost V 5 bases and J 1 base; bases outside gene matches: 4. CDR3 in DNA: TGTGCCAGCAGCCGTCGGGGGGGGTCCTACAATGAGCAGTTCTTC. The encoded protein is CASSRRGGSYNEQFF. The whole variable domain, filled in from reference TRBV7-2 and TRBJ2-1, reads GAGVSQSPSNKVTEKGKDVELRCDPISGHTALYWYRQSLGQGLEFLIYFQGNSAPDKSGLPSDRFSAERTGGSVSTLTIQRTQQEDSAVYLCASSRRGGSYNEQFFGPGTRLTVL.

This clone was observed a few times. V gene TRBV7-9 combines with J gene TRBJ2-7; the match to TRBD2 covers 11 bases. J gave up 0 bases and V 8 bases, and 3 bases lay outside the gene matches. This CDR3 has 14 residues. Germline CDR1 SEHNR, CDR2 FQNEAQ (reference sequence). The CDR3 region is CASQGLADSYEQYF. The CDR3 DNA follows: TGTGCCAGCCAGGGACTAGCGGACTCCTACGAGCAGTACTTC.

CDR3 sequence (DNA): TGTGCCAGCAGCTTCCCCTCTGGCCCAGGGGAGACCCAGTACTTC. Encoded protein: CASSFPSGPGETQYF. This chain connects TRBV11-3 to TRBJ2-5; tentative D call: TRBD1 (5 bases). From germline, CDR1 is SGHNT and CDR2 YENEEA. V lost 3 bases and J lost 5, with 16 bases in between. The CDR3 has 15 amino acids.

A few counts support this clone. V gene TRBV7-2 combines with J gene TRBJ2-7, with 8 bases that match TRBD1. The V gene's germline CDR1 is SGHTA and CDR2 FQGNSA. The V segment lost 3 bases and the J segment 3 bases; nucleotides outside the gene matches: 19. The CDR3 totals 19 residues. The CDR3 DNA is TGTGCCAGCAGCTTTCCCTTGGACAGGGAACCCTTAAATGGCTACGAGCAGTACTTC. This encodes CASSFPLDREPLNGYEQYF.

The chain has TRBV7-2 and TRBJ1-1; 8 bases are shared with TRBD1. Germline trimming cut 0 bases from V and 0 bases from J; bases unmatched to any gene: 3. The CDR3 covers 16 residues. CDR1 SGHTA and CDR2 FQGNSA come from the germline V gene. The CDR3 reads CASSLAGQGMNTEAFF. The CDR3 region has the DNA TGTGCCAGCAGCTTAGCCGGACAGGGAATGAACACTGAAGCTTTCTTT.

The J gene is TRBJ2-3, the V gene TRBV10-3; D is uncertain. V dropped 4 bases and J dropped 5 bases, with 13 bases sitting between them. The germline gives CDR1 ENHRY, CDR2 SYGVKD. The CDR3 is 14 amino acids. CDR3 bases: TGTGCCATCAGTGTTTCGCCCCTGCGAGATACGCAGTATTTT. Translated, it gives CAISVSPLRDTQYF.

The chain couples TRBV11-2 to TRBJ1-1; TRBD1 matches at 7 bases. The junction had 2 bases not matched to a gene; V was cut back by 3 bases and J by 4 bases. Per germline, CDR1 SGHAT and CDR2 FQNNGV. This CDR3 is built from 13 residues. The CDR3, as DNA: TGTGCCAGCAGCTTTCCAGGGGGCACTGAAGCTTTCTTT. Its protein is CASSFPGGTEAFF.

V is TRBV11-2 and J is TRBJ1-5, with 7 nucleotides matching TRBD1. The CDR3 contains 16 residues. From germline, CDR1 is SGHAT and CDR2 FQNNGV. The junction had 13 bases not matched to a gene; V was cut back by 5 bases and J by 6 bases. In DNA form, the CDR3 reads TGTGCCAGCAGCCCAACGACAGGGACTTCCTCTCAGCCCCAGCATTTT. This sequence encodes CASSPTTGTSSQPQHF.

The chain combines TRBV27 with TRBJ2-7; D is unclear. CDR1 MNHEY and CDR2 SMNVEV come from the germline V gene (reference sequence). V lost 5 bases and J 7 bases, leaving 12 bases between the germline ends. CDR3 size: 12 residues. The CDR3 DNA is TGTGCCAGCAGTGCCCGCGCCGGGGAGCAGTACTTC. This sequence encodes CASSARAGEQYF.

This rearrangement joins TRBV3-1 (or the pseudogene TRBV3-2) to TRBJ1-6, with D perhaps matching TRBD1 (6 bases). Trimming pared 1 base from V and 10 bases from J, leaving 11 bases between. The length of the CDR3 is 14 residues. Germline CDR1 and CDR2: LGHDT and YNNKEL (reference sequence). CDR3 protein: CASSQGTDTSPLHF. CDR3 DNA: TGTGCCAGCAGCCAAGGGACAGACACCTCACCCCTCCACTTT.

This clone showed up just once. This sequence joins TRBV5-8 and TRBJ2-2; TRBD1 agrees at 8 bases. Germline loops: CDR1 SGHTS, CDR2 YDEGEE. The CDR3 covers 16 residues. The junction had 6 bases not matched to a gene; V was cut back by 1 base and J by 4 bases. The CDR3 is CASSLLWTGTTGELFF. The DNA for the CDR3 is TGTGCCAGCAGCTTGTTGTGGACAGGGACCACCGGGGAGCTGTTTTTT.

The rearrangement links TRBV24-1 to TRBJ2-3; TRBD2 agrees at 9 bases. The V segment lost 5 bases and the J segment 4 bases; nucleotides outside the gene matches: 15. The CDR3 sequence is 18 residues long. CDR1 KGHDR and CDR2 SFDVKD come from the germline V gene. As DNA, the CDR3 is TGTGCCACCAGTGCCCTCACAAGCGCGGGAGGGAGGTCAGATACGCAGTATTTT. Translated: CATSALTSAGGRSDTQYF.

The chain uses TRBV4-3 and TRBJ2-1, with D maybe TRBD2 (6 bases). The CDR3 covers 14 residues. Trimming shortened V by 1 base and J by 9 bases, and 13 bases separated the two germline ends. CDR1 is LGHNA, CDR2 YSLEER, per germline. CDR3 amino acids: CASSQVAVGLEQFF. CDR3 sequence (DNA): TGCGCCAGCAGCCAAGTAGCGGTGGGGCTTGAGCAGTTCTTC.

V is TRBV15 and J is TRBJ1-1; D perhaps matches TRBD1 (5 bases). The CDR3 totals 14 residues. The V gene lost 4 bases and the J gene lost 3 bases, with 12 bases spanning the gap. CDR1 is LNHNV and CDR2 is YYDKDF in the germline V gene (reference sequence). CDR3: CATSIPGTYTEAFF. The CDR3 DNA sequence: TGTGCCACCAGCATCCCCGGGACTTACACTGAAGCTTTCTTT.

The rearrangement links TRBV19 to TRBJ2-1, with 14 bases fitting TRBD2. Germline CDR1 reads LNHDA; CDR2 reads SQIVND (reference sequence). This CDR3 spans 16 amino acids. The J segment lost 9 bases and the V segment lost 7 bases, leaving 11 bases of the junction unmatched. CDR3 bases: TGTGCCAGTAACTGGGGGACTAGCGGGAGATTGGGTGAGCAGTTCTTC. This gives the protein CASNWGTSGRLGEQFF.

This sequence joins TRBV9 and TRBJ2-1, with 8 positions matching TRBD1. Germline CDR1 SGDLS, CDR2 YYNGEE. CDR3 size: 15 residues. After removal of 1 base from V and 6 bases from J, the junction contained 6 bases not matched to a gene. CDR3 sequence: CASSVQGAPVNEQFF. CDR3 DNA sequence: TGTGCCAGCAGCGTACAGGGGGCGCCCGTCAATGAGCAGTTCTTC.